This TCR beta chain stems from a study of shared clonotypes between healthy human individuals. Assay used: immunoSEQ multiplex PCR; TCRdb lists only in-frame clones, some missing. This sample has 2,500,000 or so clones, with roughly 90% found just once. Only Caucasian adults living in Nashville, Tennessee served as donors. The CDR3 is 15 amino acids. Trimming at V came to 1 base and at J to 3 bases, leaving 3 bases not matched to a gene. The germline gives CDR1 SNHLY, CDR2 FYNNEI. The sequence was collected from a young man in good health. Some clones in this sample may be carry-over from other donors' samples. This chain connects TRBV2 to TRBJ2-1, with 7 bases fitting TRBD2. The sequencing sample was made of naive CD4+ T cells from PBMCs. The subset: CD45RA+ positively selected. CDR3 nucleotide sequence: TGTGCCAGCAGTGAAGACCGGGGGGACTACAATGAGCAGTTCTTC. Translated, it gives CASSEDRGDYNEQFF. Looking up the rest from reference TRBV2 and TRBJ2-1 gives the full variable domain: EPEVTQTPSHQVTQMGQEVILRCVPISNHLYFYWYRQILGQKVEFLVSFYNNEISEKSEIFDDQFSVERPDGSNFTLKIRSTKLEDSAMYFCASSEDRGDYNEQFFGPGTRLTVL.